Included here is one T cell receptor beta chain sequence, with context. RNA transcripts served as the template for amplifying TCR beta CDR3 regions. HTBI primers were the set used in a first-round RT-PCR of the TCR CDR3. From the multiplex PCR reads, TCRdb called clonotypes with MiXCR, one entry per CDR3 protein. This sample yields 380,000 or so distinct CDR3 sequences, of which about 15% are seen a single time; around 25% belongs to the top ten. This CDR3 contains 14 residues. Trimming took off 6 bases at V and 5 bases at J, with 14 bases between the two ends. Germline-derived CDR1 and CDR2 are MDHEN and SYDVKM. The data derive from a study of T cells in Graves' hyperthyroidism and ophthalmopathy. Study overall: Before any treatment, at initial diagnosis, peripheral blood was collected.

Stable Graves' hyperthyroidism denoted no ophthalmopathy progression over 18 months. The sample taken for sequencing was blood. The rearrangement links TRBV28 to TRBJ1-5; D ambiguous. The TCR originated in a woman aged 25 to 39 with Graves' hyperthyroidism. DNA of the CDR3: TGTGCCAGCAGATCCCCAAAATCCTATCAGCCCCAGCATTTT. Encoded protein: CASRSPKSYQPQHF.